Listed below are T cell receptor beta chains from one sample, sequenced in a study of human T cells and chemical hapten exposure. TCRdb called the RACE reads again in MiXCR, with one record for every CDR3 protein. In the table there are about 92,000 distinct CDR3 sequences, 11% of which are singletons. The sample consisted of whole blood, taken in connection with sensitization to the hapten diphenylcyclopropenone (DPC). These receptors all come from a woman aged 25 to 39 with alopecia areata. Some clones in this sample may be carry-over from other donors' samples. The CDR3 runs from the conserved cysteine through the conserved F or W.

cdr3_aa | j_call | cdr3_length | v_call
CSVFRNTGELFF | TRBJ2-2 | 12 | TRBV29-1
CASGLGHLLADTQYF | TRBJ2-3 | 15 | TRBV12-5
CASSYGQGATYGYTF | TRBJ1-2 | 15 | TRBV6-5
CSARSSRAPQETQYF | TRBJ2-5 | 15 | TRBV20-1
CASSPGTLRSNYGYTF | TRBJ1-2 | 16 | TRBV4-2
CASSLYPQGQVNTEAFF | TRBJ1-1 | 17 | TRBV7-2
CASSDVRDRVYEQYF | TRBJ2-7 | 15 | TRBV28
CASSDIRATGASIQETQYF | TRBJ2-5 | 19 | TRBV7-2
CASSQGGNGDYGYTF | TRBJ1-2 | 15 | TRBV14
CAWSDPGLAATTDTQYF | TRBJ2-3 | 17 | TRBV30
CAWSVGDDQPQHF | TRBJ1-5 | 13 | TRBV30
CATSKGPSGTSGKETQYF | TRBJ2-5 | 18 | TRBV5-4
CASSLTMTRYNSPLHF | TRBJ1-6 | 16 | TRBV5-5
CASSPSGVGYQPQHF | TRBJ1-5 | 15 | TRBV5-5
CASRGTDTQYF | TRBJ2-3 | 11 | TRBV28
CSVAAAVNQPQHF | TRBJ1-5 | 13 | TRBV20-1
CSARRSGDEQFF | TRBJ2-1 | 12 | TRBV20-1
CASSPRALEQFF | TRBJ2-1 | 12 | TRBV7-2
CAIRQGPGTEAFF | TRBJ1-1 | 13 | TRBV24-1
CASQTGVYNEQFF | TRBJ2-1 | 13 | TRBV2
CASSTVSYEQYF | TRBJ2-7 | 12 | TRBV2
CASSAGASLTKNIQYF | TRBJ2-4 | 16 | TRBV27
CASSQDRIGTGYNYGYTF | TRBJ1-2 | 18 | TRBV4-1
CASRLARSNSPLHF | TRBJ1-6 | 14 | TRBV5-1
CASSQQGQGFSGYTF | TRBJ1-2 | 15 | TRBV3-1
CASTGTGTYQPQHF | TRBJ1-5 | 14 | TRBV6-6
CASSLDQGAREQYF | TRBJ2-7 | 14 | TRBV7-6
CASGGPGLDTQYF | TRBJ2-3 | 13 | TRBV7-9
CASSRPGTGGTGELFF | TRBJ2-2 | 16 | TRBV4-1
CASSIAGGLGANVLTF | TRBJ2-6 | 16 | TRBV19
CASKLGQAKNIQYF | TRBJ2-4 | 14 | TRBV6-5
CASGRTLEKLFF | TRBJ1-4 | 12 | TRBV28
CASSLDRTGDFNEQFF | TRBJ2-1 | 16 | TRBV12-3/TRBV12-4
CASRRLAGGSSYNEQFF | TRBJ2-1 | 17 | TRBV27
CASSQGGTRGQVYGYTF | TRBJ1-2 | 17 | TRBV4-1
CASSLVGGGTDTQYF | TRBJ2-3 | 15 | TRBV12-3/TRBV12-4
CSVIQVYNEQFF | TRBJ2-1 | 12 | TRBV29-1